This T cell receptor beta chain emerged from a study of beta chain features in type 1 diabetes. The whole isolated RNA underwent reverse transcription, so sequencing captured expressed TCRB transcripts. Profiling relied on immunoSEQ multiplex PCR, and the TCRdb table lists in-frame clones only, not all of them. The data hold 350,000 to 400,000 clones, with roughly an eighth observed a single time. This clone was observed a few times. Its specificity is unknown. Whole-study findings and limits: Sequencing the cDNA could make cells with high TCR expression show up more than they should. Among patients, naive, central memory and Treg TCRB repertoires appeared more similar than among healthy donors. In type 1 diabetes patients, VDJ junctions had fewer insertions; deletions at these junctions were more frequent. For Type 1 diabetes patients, all four CD4+ subsets carried TCRB CDR3s that were moderately but significantly shorter.

This TCR came from a woman between 18 and 29 years old with type 1 diabetes. What was sequenced was naive CD4+ T cells from blood.

In DNA, the CDR3 is TGTGCCAGCAGCCGAGGAGGGCTAGCGGGAGTAGGTAAAAACATTCAGTACTTC. Encoded protein: CASSRGGLAGVGKNIQYF. The chain uses TRBV5-4 and TRBJ2-4, with 10 bases identical to TRBD2. Germline V gives CDR1 SGHNT, CDR2 YYREEE (reference sequence). Trimming at V came to 4 bases and at J to 4 bases, leaving 14 bases not matched to a gene. The CDR3 has 18 residues.